This paragraph reports one T cell receptor (beta chain). What it recognizes is unknown. Tumor samples were taken before definitive surgery or chemotherapy. The source of the sample is a study of high-grade serous ovarian cancer treatment subgroups. Study summary: Each sample yielded on average about 7,000 unique TCR beta rearrangements from 14,000 or so reads. Study observations and caveats: These tumor repertoires lack spatial information from bulk sequencing. Higher neoantigen levels went with greater TCR clonal relatedness. CDR1 and CDR2 were left unanalyzed; analyses focused on CDR3.

Generated by immunoSEQ multiplex PCR, the TCRdb table keeps only in-frame clones and is missing some. Seen here are roughly 10,000 clones, about 70% observed once, and the top ten hold about 4%. Per the germline V gene, CDR1 is MNHNS and CDR2 is SASEGT. Deletions cut 2 bases from V and 2 bases from J, with 10 bases between. This CDR3 spans 15 amino acids. The sequenced sample consisted of tumor tissue. The rearrangement links TRBV6-1 to TRBJ2-1, with D perhaps TRBD1 (6 bases). This clonotype was obtained from a human donor with high-grade serous ovarian cancer. The DNA of the CDR3 is TGTGCCAGCAGTGAATCTGAGGGGGCCTACAATGAGCAGTTCTTC. Residues: CASSESEGAYNEQFF.